Sequencing of this TCR beta chain was carried out in a study of T-cell reconstitution after alpha-beta-depleted transplantation in children. Unique molecular identifiers were built into the TCRbeta library. Via MiXCR, TCRdb re-called the PCR reads, giving one row per CDR3 protein. This table has just under 550,000 distinct CDR3 sequences, approximately 20% appearing once. This CDR3 spans 16 amino acids. The germline gives CDR1 SEHNR, CDR2 FQNEAQ (reference sequence). Trimming cost V 2 bases and J 4 bases; bases outside gene matches: 5. The V call is TRBV7-9, the J call TRBJ1-5; TRBD1 matches at 10 bases. Material: PBMCs from the stem cell graft donor, obtained from the stem cell graft. The source is a human donor who donated a stem cell graft to a child with acute lymphoblastic leukemia. CDR3 sequence: CASSLPPGQGNQPQHF. DNA for the CDR3: TGTGCCAGCAGCTTACCCCCGGGACAGGGGAATCAGCCCCAGCATTTT.